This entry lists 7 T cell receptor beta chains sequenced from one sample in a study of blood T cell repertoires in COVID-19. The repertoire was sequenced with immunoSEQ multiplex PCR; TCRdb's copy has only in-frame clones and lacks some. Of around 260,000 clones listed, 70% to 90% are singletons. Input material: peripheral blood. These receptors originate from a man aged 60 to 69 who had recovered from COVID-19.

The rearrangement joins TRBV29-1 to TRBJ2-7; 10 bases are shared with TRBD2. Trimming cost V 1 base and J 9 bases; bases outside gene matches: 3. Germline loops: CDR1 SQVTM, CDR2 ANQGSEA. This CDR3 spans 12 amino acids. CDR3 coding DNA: TGCAGCGTTGAAGTAGCGGGAGGACGGCAGTACTTC. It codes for CSVEVAGGRQYF.

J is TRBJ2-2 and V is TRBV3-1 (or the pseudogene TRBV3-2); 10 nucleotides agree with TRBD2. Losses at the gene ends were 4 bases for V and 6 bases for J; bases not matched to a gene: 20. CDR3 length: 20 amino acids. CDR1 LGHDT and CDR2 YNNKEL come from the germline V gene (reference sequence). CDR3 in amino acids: CASSPPPTTSGFLWAGELFF. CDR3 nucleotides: TGTGCCAGCAGCCCTCCCCCCACGACTAGCGGGTTCCTGTGGGCCGGGGAGCTGTTTTTT.

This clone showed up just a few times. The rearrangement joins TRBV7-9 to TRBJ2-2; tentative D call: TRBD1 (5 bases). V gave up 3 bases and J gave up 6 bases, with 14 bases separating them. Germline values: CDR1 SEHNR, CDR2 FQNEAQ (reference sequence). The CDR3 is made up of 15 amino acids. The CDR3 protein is CASSFDSSPPGELFF. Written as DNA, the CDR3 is TGTGCCAGCAGCTTCGACAGTTCCCCACCCGGGGAGCTGTTTTTT.

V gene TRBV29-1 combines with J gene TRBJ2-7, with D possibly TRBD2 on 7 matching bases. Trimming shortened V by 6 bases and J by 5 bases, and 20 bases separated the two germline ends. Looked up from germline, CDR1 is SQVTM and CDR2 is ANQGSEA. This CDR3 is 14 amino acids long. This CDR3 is CSVGGFTGNHEQYF. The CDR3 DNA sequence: TGCAGCGTGGGAGGGTTCACAGGGAACCACGAGCAGTACTTC.

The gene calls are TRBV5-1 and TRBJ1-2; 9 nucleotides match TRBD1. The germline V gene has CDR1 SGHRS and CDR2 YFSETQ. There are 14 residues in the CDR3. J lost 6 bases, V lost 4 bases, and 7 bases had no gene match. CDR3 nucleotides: TGCGCCAGCAGCGGTACAGGGGGCGTCGATGGCTACACCTTC. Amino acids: CASSGTGGVDGYTF.

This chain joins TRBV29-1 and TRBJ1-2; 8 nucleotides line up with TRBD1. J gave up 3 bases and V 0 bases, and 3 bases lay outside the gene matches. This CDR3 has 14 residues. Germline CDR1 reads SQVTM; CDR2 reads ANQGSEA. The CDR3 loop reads CSVEDGQGHYGYTF. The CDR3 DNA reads TGCAGCGTTGAAGATGGACAGGGACACTATGGCTACACCTTC.

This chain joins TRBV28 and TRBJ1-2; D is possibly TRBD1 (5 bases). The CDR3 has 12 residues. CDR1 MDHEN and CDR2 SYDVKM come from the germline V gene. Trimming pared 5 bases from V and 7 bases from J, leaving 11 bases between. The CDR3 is CASSPGGGGYTF. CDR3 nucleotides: TGTGCCAGCAGTCCGGGGGGAGGTGGCTACACCTTC.